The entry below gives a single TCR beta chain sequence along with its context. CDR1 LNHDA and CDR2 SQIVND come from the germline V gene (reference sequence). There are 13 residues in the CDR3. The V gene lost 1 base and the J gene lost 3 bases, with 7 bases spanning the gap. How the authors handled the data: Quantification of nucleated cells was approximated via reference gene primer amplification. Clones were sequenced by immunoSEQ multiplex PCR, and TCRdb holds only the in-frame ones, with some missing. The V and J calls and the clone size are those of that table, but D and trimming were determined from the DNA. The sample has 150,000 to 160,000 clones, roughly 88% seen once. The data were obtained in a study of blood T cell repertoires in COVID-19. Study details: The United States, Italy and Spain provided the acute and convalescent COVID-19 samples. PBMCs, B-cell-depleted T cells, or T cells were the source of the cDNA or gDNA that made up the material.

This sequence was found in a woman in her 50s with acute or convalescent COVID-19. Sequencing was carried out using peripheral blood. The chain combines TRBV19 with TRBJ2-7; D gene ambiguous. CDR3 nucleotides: TGTGCCAGTAGTATAGGTCAGTTCTACGAGCAGTACTTC. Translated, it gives CASSIGQFYEQYF.